This TCR beta chain stems from a study of response to subunit inactivated influenza vaccine. Regarding the study as a whole: The authors suggested that every seasonal influenza vaccination recruits few new T cells.

This clonotype has at least ten counts. What it binds is unknown. Germline CDR1 SQVTM, CDR2 ANQGSEA. V shed 4 bases and J shed 0 bases, with 10 bases lying between them. The CDR3 contains 13 residues. From the RT-PCR reads, TCRdb called clonotypes with MiXCR, one entry per CDR3 protein. The sample holds 860,000 or so distinct CDR3 sequences, 20% to 25% seen once. The receptor was isolated from a man aged 50 to 59 who received an inactivated influenza vaccine. This rearrangement joins TRBV29-1 to TRBJ2-7; the D is unclear. The sample was PBMCs from blood, taken roughly 5 days after vaccination. The CDR3 bases are TGCAGCGTTGTCGCTGGAGTCTCCTACGAGCAGTACTTC. It is translated as CSVVAGVSYEQYF.